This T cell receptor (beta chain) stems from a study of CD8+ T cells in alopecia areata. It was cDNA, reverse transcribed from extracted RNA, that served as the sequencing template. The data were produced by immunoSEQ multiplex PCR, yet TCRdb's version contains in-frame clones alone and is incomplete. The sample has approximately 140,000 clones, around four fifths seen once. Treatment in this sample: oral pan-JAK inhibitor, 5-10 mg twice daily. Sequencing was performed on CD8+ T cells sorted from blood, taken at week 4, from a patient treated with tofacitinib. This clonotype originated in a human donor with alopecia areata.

The CDR3 protein is CASSLQGSYNSPLHF. The DNA for the CDR3 is TGTGCCAGCAGCTTACAGGGTTCCTATAATTCACCCCTCCACTTT. The V and J genes are TRBV13 and TRBJ1-6; the D gene is possibly TRBD1 (5 bases). This CDR3 has 15 residues. V was shortened by 2 bases and J by 1 base, with 6 bases between the two germline ends. Germline CDR1 is PRHDT and CDR2 is FYEKMQ (reference sequence).